This TCR beta chain appears in the sequencing data of a study of shared T cell receptors in the human thymus. This table comes from immunoSEQ multiplex PCR, and its TCRdb copy is limited to in-frame clones, with some not included. The sample includes hundreds of thousands of clones, 75% to 80% of them seen just once. The CDR3 runs to 16 residues. Germline CDR1 reads SGHVS; CDR2 reads FQNEAQ. V lost 2 bases to trimming and J lost 6 bases, with 20 bases between them. In its sample, this clone was seen a few times. This sample also appeared in a second study, on human thymus T cells.

The clonotype originates from a boy younger than two with a congenital heart defect. The chain is built from TRBV7-8 and TRBJ2-7, with a possible D match to TRBD1 (6 bases). Sequencing used thymocytes. CDR3 nucleotide sequence: TGTGCCAGCAGCTTACACCCCCCCCAGGGGAAAGGCGAGCAGTACTTC. Its translation: CASSLHPPQGKGEQYF.